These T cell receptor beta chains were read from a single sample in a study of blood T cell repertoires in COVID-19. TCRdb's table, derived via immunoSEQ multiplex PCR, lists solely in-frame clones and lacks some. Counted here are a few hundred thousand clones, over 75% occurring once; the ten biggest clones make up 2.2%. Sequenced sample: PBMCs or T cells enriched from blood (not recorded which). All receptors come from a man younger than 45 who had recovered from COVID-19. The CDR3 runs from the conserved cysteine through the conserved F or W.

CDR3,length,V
CASSPIKGQAKGTEAFF,17,TRBV7-9
CASSHDRDRDTFVSETQYF,19,TRBV3-1/TRBV3-2
CASSLLAGQGVNEQFF,16,TRBV7-3
CASSEGKNIQYF,12,TRBV19
CSVGQGIYGYTF,12,TRBV29-1
CSVDRGPEKGNTEAFF,16,TRBV29-1
CASSYSTASGGLFPSTDTQYF,21,TRBV6-2/TRBV6-3
CASSIARDGNEQFF,14,TRBV19
CASSELAANTGELFF,15,TRBV6-4
CASSIGQGYERYPQHF,16,TRBV19